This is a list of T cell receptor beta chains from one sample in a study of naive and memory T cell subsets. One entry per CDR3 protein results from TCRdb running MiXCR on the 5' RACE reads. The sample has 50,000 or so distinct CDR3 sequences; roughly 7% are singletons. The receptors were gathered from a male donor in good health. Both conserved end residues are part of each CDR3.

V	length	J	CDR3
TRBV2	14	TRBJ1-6	CASSVGPGNSPLHF
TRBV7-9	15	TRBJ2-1	CASSQGRSSYNEQFF
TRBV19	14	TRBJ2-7	CASREATSLNEQYF
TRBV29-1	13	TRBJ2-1	CSAGTSGYNEQFF
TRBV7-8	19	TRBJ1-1	CASSFITWDRVTMNTEAFF
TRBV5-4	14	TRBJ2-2	CASSFPDRAGELFF
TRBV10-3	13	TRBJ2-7	CAISLDPTYEQYF
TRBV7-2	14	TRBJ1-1	CASSPLRVSGEAFF
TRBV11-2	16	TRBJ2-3	CASSPLGQGLEDTQYF
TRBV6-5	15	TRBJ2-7	CASSYSYEEAYEQYF
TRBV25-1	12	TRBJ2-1	CASSAYTNEQFF
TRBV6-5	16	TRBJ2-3	CASSYSPGGTTDTQYF
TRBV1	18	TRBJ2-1	CASSQGPLAGGPGNEQFF
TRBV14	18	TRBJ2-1	CASSHGLAGFPSYNEQFF
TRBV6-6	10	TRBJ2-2	CASRAGELFF
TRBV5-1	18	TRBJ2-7	CASSLVGPSEAGSYEQYF
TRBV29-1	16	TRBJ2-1	CSVKFIDRDRTVEQFF
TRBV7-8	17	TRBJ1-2	CASSWAQLQGSNYGYTF
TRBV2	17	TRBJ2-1	CASSDRGRQGAYNEQFF
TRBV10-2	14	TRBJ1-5	CASRQDYSNQPQHF